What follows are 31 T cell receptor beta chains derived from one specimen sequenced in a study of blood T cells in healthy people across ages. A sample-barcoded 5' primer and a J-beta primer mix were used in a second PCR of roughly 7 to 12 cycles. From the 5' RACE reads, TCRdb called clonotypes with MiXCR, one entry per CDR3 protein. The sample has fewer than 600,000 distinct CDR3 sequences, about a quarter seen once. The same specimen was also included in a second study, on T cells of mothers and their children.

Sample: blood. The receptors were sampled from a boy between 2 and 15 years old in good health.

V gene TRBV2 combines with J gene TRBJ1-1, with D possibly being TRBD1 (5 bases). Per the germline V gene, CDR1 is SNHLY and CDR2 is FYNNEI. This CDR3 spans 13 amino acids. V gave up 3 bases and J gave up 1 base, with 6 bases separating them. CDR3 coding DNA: TGTGCCAGCAGTGACCAGGGGAACACTGAAGCTTTCTTT. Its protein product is CASSDQGNTEAFF. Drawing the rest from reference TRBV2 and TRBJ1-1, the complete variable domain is EPEVTQTPSHQVTQMGQEVILRCVPISNHLYFYWYRQILGQKVEFLVSFYNNEISEKSEIFDDQFSVERPDGSNFTLKIRSTKLEDSAMYFCASSDQGNTEAFFGQGTRLTVV.

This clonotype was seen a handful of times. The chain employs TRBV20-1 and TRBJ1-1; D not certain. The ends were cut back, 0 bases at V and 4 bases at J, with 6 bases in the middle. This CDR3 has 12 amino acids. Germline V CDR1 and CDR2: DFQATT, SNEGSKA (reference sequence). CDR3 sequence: CSAREYSTEAFF. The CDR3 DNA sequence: TGCAGTGCTAGAGAGTATAGCACTGAAGCTTTCTTT.

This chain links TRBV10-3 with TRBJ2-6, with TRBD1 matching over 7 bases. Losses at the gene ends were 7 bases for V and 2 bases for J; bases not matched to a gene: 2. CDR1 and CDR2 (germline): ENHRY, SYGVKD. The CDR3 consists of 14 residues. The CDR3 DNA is TGTGCCATCACCCAGGGGGCTGGGGCCAACGTCCTGACTTTC. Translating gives CAITQGAGANVLTF.

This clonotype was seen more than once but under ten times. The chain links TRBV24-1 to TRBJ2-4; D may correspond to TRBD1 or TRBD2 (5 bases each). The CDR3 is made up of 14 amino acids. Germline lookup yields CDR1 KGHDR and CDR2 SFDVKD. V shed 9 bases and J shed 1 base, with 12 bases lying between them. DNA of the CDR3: TGTGCCACCGGGGTCGAGGGGGCCAAAAACATTCAGTACTTC. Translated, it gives CATGVEGAKNIQYF.

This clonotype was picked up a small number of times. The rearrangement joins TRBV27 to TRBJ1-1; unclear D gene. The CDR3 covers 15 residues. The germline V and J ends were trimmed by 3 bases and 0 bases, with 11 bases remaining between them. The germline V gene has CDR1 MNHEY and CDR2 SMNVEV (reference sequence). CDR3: CASSLKGLMNTEAFF. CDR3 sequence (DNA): TGTGCCAGCAGTTTGAAGGGTCTCATGAACACTGAAGCTTTCTTT.

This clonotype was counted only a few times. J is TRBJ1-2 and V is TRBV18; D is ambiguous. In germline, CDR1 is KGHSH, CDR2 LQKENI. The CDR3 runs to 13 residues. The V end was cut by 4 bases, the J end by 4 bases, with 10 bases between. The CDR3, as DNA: TGTGCCAGCTCACTGGACGGCCCCTATGGCTACACCTTC. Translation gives CASSLDGPYGYTF.

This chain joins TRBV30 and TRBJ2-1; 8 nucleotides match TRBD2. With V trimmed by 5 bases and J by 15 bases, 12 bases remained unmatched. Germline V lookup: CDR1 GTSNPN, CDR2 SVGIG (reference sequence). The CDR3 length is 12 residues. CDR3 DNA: TGTGCCTGGGACCAGGAAAGCGGGAGTCTGTTCTTC. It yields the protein CAWDQESGSLFF.

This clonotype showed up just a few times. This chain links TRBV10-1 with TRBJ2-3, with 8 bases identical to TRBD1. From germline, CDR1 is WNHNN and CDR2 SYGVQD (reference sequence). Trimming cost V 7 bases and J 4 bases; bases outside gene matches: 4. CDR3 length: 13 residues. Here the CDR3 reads CASTGQGADTQYF. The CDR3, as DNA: TGCGCCAGCACCGGACAGGGAGCAGATACGCAGTATTTT.

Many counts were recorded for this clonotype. CDR3 residues: CASSRDSYYGYTF. The CDR3 DNA follows: TGTGCCAGCAGCCGTGACAGTTACTATGGCTACACCTTC. The chain recombines TRBV12-3 or TRBV12-4 with TRBJ1-2, with D possibly matching TRBD1 (5 bases). Trimming shortened V by 6 bases and J by 3 bases, and 11 bases separated the two germline ends. The CDR3 length is 13 residues.

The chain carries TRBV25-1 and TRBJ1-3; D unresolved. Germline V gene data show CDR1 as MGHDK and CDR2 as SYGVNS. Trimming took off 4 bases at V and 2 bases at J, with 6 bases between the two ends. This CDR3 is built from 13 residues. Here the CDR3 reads CASSGSTGNTIYF. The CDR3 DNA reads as TGTGCCAGCAGTGGGAGTACTGGAAACACCATATATTTT. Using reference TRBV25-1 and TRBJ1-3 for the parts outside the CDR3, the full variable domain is EADIYQTPRYLVIGTGKKITLECSQTMGHDKMYWYQQDPGMELHLIHYSYGVNSTEKGDLSSESTVSRIRTEHFPLTLESARPSHTSQYLCASSGSTGNTIYFGEGSWLTVV.

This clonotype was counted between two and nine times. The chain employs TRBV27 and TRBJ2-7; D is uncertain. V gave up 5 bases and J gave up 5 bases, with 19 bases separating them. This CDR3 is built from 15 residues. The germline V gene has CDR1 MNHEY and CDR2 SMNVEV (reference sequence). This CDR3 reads CASSDEGPRTNEQYF. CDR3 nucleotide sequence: TGTGCCAGCAGTGACGAAGGCCCTAGGACCAACGAGCAGTACTTC.

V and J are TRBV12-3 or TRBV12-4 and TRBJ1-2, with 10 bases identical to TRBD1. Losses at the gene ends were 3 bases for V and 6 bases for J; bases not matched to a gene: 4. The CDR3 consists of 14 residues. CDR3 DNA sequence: TGTGCCAGCAGTTTCGCCGGGACAGGGGATGGCTACACCTTC. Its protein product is CASSFAGTGDGYTF.

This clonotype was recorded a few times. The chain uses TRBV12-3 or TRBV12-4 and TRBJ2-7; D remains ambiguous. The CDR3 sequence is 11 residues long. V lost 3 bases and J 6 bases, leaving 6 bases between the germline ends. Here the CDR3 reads CASSFGREQYF. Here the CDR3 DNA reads TGTGCCAGCAGTTTCGGTCGCGAGCAGTACTTC.

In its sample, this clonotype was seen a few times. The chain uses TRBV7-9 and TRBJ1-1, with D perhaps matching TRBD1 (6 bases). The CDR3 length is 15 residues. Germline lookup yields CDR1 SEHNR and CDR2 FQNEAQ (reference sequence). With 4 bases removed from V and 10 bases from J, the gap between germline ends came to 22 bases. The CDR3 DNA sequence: TGTGCCAGCAGCTCCCCCGGGGGGGGGCCAAGGAGAGCTTTCTTT. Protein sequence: CASSSPGGGPRRAFF.

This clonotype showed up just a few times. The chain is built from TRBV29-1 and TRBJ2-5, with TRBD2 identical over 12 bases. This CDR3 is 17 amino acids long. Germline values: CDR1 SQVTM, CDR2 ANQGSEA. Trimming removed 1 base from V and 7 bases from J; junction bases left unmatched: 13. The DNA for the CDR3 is TGCAGCGTTGAAGGTCGGCTAGCGGGAGGGAGTTTTGGGACCCAGTACTTC. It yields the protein CSVEGRLAGGSFGTQYF.

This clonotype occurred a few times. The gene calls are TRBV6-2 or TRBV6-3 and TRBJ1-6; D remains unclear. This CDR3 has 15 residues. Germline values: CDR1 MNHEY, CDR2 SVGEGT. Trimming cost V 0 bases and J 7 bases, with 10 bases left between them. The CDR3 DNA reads TGTGCCAGCAGTTACTCGATCTCGGGGAATTCACCCCTCCACTTT. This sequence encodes CASSYSISGNSPLHF.

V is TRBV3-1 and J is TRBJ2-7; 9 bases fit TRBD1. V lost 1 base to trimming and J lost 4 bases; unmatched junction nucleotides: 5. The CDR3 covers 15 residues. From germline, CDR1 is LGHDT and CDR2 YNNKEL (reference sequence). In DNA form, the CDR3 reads TGTGCCAGCAGCCAAGGGACAGGGGTTATATACGAGCAGTACTTC. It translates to CASSQGTGVIYEQYF.

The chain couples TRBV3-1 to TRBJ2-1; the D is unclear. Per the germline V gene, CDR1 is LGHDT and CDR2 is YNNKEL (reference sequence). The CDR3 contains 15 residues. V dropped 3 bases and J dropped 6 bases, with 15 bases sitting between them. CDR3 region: CASSQGFGRPNEQFF. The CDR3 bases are TGTGCCAGCAGCCAGGGATTTGGACGGCCCAATGAGCAGTTCTTC.

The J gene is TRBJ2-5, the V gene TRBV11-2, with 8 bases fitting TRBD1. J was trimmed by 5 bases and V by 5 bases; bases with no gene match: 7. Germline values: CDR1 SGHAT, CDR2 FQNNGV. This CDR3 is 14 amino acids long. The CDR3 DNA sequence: TGTGCCAGCAGCCGACAGGGGAGGAGGGAGACCCAGTACTTC. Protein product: CASSRQGRRETQYF.

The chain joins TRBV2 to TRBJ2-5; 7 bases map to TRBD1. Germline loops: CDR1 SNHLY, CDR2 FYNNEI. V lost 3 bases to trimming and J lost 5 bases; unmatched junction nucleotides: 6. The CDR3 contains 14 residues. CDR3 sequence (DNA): TGTGCCAGCAGTGAGGACAGGCCGTGGGAGACCCAGTACTTC. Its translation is CASSEDRPWETQYF.

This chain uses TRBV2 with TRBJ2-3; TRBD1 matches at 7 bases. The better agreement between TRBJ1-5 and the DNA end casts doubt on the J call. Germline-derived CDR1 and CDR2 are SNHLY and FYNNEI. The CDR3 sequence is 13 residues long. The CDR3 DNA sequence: TGTGCCAGCAGAGCTTCGGGGACAGATACGCAGCATTTT. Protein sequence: CASRASGTDTQHF.

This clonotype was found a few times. CDR3 sequence (DNA): TGTGCCAGCGGTAGGGAAGGCGAAAAACTGTTTTTT. This translates into CASGREGEKLFF. The chain recombines TRBV6-5 with TRBJ1-4; unclear D gene. Germline V lookup: CDR1 MNHEY, CDR2 SVGAGI. CDR3 length: 12 amino acids. V lost 8 bases and J lost 8, with 12 bases in between.

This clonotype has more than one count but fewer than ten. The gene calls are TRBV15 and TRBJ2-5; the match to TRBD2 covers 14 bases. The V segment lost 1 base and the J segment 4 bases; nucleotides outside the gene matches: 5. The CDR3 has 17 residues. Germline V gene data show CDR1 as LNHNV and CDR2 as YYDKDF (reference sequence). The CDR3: CATSRGGLAGVGETQYF. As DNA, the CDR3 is TGTGCCACCAGCAGAGGGGGACTAGCGGGGGTGGGAGAGACCCAGTACTTC.

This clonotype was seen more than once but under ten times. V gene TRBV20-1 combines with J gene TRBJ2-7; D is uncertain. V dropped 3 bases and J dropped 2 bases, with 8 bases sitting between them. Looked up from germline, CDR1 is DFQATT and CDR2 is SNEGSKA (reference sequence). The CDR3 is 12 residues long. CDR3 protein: CSASPLAYEQYF. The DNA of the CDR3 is TGCAGTGCTAGTCCGTTGGCCTACGAGCAGTACTTC.

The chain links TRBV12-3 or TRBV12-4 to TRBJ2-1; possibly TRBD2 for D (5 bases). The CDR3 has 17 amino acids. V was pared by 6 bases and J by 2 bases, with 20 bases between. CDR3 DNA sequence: TGTGCCAGCAGCCCTGGGTCGTTGTTCGGGGCCTACAATGAGCAGTTCTTC. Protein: CASSPGSLFGAYNEQFF.

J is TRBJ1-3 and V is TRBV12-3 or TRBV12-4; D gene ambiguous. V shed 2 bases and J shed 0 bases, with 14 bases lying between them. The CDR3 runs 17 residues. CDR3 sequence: CASSLRLSESSGNTIYF. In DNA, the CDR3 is TGTGCCAGCAGTTTAAGGTTGTCGGAGAGCTCTGGAAACACCATATATTTT.

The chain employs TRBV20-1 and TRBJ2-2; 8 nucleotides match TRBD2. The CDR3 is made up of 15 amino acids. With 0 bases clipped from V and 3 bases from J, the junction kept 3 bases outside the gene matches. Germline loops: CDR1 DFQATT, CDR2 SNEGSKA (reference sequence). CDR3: CSARDSGRDTGELFF. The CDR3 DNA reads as TGCAGTGCTAGAGATTCCGGGAGGGACACCGGGGAGCTGTTTTTT.

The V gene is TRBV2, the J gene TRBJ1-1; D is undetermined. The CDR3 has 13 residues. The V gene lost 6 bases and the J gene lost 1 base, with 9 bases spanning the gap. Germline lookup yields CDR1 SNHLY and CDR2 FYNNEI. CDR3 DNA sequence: TGTGCCAGCAGCGGTCAGTGGAACACTGAAGCTTTCTTT. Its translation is CASSGQWNTEAFF. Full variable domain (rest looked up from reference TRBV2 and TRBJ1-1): EPEVTQTPSHQVTQMGQEVILRCVPISNHLYFYWYRQILGQKVEFLVSFYNNEISEKSEIFDDQFSVERPDGSNFTLKIRSTKLEDSAMYFCASSGQWNTEAFFGQGTRLTVV.

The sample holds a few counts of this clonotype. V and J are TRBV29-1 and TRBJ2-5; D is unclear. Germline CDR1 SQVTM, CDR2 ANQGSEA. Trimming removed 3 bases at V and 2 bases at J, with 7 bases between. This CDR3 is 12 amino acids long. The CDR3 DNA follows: TGCAGCGTTGAGCTAGAACAAGAGACCCAGTACTTC. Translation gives CSVELEQETQYF.

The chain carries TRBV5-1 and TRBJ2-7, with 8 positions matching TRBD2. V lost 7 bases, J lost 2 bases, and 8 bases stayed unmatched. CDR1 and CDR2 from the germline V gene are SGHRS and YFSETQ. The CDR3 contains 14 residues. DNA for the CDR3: TGCGCCAGCGCCCCGGGGACTAGAGCCTACGAGCAGTACTTC. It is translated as CASAPGTRAYEQYF. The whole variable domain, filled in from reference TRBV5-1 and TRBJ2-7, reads KAGVTQTPRYLIKTRGQQVTLSCSPISGHRSVSWYQQTPGQGLQFLFEYFSETQRNKGNFPGRFSGRQFSNSRSEMNVSTLELGDSALYLCASAPGTRAYEQYFGPGTRLTVT.

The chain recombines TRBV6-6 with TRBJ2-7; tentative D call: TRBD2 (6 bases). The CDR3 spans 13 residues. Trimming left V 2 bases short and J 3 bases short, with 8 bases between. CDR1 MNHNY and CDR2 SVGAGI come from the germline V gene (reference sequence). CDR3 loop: CASSYAGIYEQYF. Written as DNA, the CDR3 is TGTGCCAGCAGTTACGCGGGAATCTACGAGCAGTACTTC.